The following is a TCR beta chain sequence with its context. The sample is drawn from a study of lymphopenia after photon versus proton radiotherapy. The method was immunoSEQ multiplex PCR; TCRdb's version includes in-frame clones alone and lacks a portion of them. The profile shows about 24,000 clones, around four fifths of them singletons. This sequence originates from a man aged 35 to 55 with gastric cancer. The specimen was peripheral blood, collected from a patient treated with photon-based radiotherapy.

In DNA form, the CDR3 reads TGCGCCAGCGGGTCGCAGGGGGTTAGCACAGATACGCAGTATTTT. This gives the protein CASGSQGVSTDTQYF. This rearrangement joins TRBV4-3 to TRBJ2-3; 7 bases align to TRBD1. The CDR3 length is 15 residues. Trimming cost V 8 bases and J 0 bases; bases outside gene matches: 8. Germline CDR1 is LGHNA and CDR2 is YSLEER.